These T cell receptor beta chains were read from a single sample in a study of CD8 T cells in ankylosing spondylitis. In TCRdb, the 5' RACE reads were re-called with MiXCR into one record per CDR3 protein. The table includes over 600,000 distinct CDR3 sequences, 19% detected once. The material sequenced was blood, either unsorted or a sorted T cell fraction (not recorded which). Source of these receptors: a male donor with ankylosing spondylitis. The CDR3 runs from the conserved cysteine through the conserved F or W. D genes are given only for firm matches. The size of a clone is reported for some rows only, either as once, few or many, or as a class for expanded clones.

d_call j_call clone_size v_call cdr3_aa cdr3_nt
TRBD1 TRBJ2-3 few TRBV6-1 CASRAGTGGRDTQYF TGTGCCAGCAGGGCCGGGACAGGGGGAAGAGATACGCAGTATTTT
TRBD1 TRBJ2-3 NA TRBV27 CASSFVKGQGTDTQYF TGTGCCAGCAGTTTCGTGAAAGGACAGGGCACAGATACGCAGTATTTT
TRBD2 TRBJ2-7 NA TRBV3-1 CASNGGTSGSYEQYF TGTGCCAGCAATGGGGGGACTAGCGGGAGCTACGAGCAGTACTTC
NA TRBJ2-7 NA TRBV7-9 CASSSPAGGETYEQYF TGTGCCAGCAGCTCCCCGGCGGGCGGGGAGACCTACGAGCAGTACTTC
NA TRBJ2-3 few TRBV7-9 CASSAGRMPDTQYF TGTGCCAGCAGCGCGGGACGGATGCCAGATACGCAGTATTTT
NA TRBJ1-5 few TRBV4-1 CASSQERGGYSNQPQHF TGCGCCAGCAGCCAAGAGCGCGGGGGATATAGCAATCAGCCCCAGCATTTT
TRBD1 TRBJ1-1 NA TRBV7-3 CASSPTGEGSTEAFF TGTGCCAGCAGCCCGACAGGGGAAGGGAGCACTGAAGCTTTCTTT
TRBD1 TRBJ1-3 NA TRBV12-3/TRBV12-4 CASRDRGPSGNTIYF TGTGCCAGCAGAGACAGGGGACCCTCTGGAAACACCATATATTTT
TRBD1 TRBJ2-1 NA TRBV29-1 CSGTGVGNEQFF TGCAGCGGGACAGGTGTCGGGAATGAGCAGTTCTTC
TRBD1 TRBJ2-2 NA TRBV15 CATSRVLGTGTTGELFF TGTGCCACCAGCAGAGTCCTAGGGACAGGGACCACCGGGGAGCTGTTTTTT
TRBD1 TRBJ2-5 few TRBV6-5 CASSSGTGPQETQYF TGTGCCAGCAGTTCCGGGACAGGGCCCCAAGAGACCCAGTACTTC
NA TRBJ2-7 few TRBV6-1 CASSEREGDYEQYF TGTGCCAGCAGTGAACGTGAAGGGGACTACGAGCAGTACTTC
NA TRBJ2-1 few TRBV27 CASRVWGSYNEQFF TGTGCCAGCCGCGTATGGGGCTCCTACAATGAGCAGTTCTTC
NA TRBJ2-1 NA TRBV7-9 CASSLTAEKYNEQFF TGTGCCAGCAGCTTAACTGCGGAGAAGTACAATGAGCAGTTCTTC
TRBD2 TRBJ2-1 many TRBV4-2 CASSHTIAGGHNEQFF TGTGCCAGCAGCCATACTATAGCGGGGGGGCACAATGAGCAGTTCTTC
NA TRBJ2-6 many TRBV5-1 CASSLSGSSGANVLTF TGCGCCAGCAGCTTGTCTGGTTCTTCTGGGGCCAACGTCCTGACTTTC
NA TRBJ2-1 many TRBV27 CASSLGPNSYNEQFF TGTGCCAGCAGTTTAGGACCGAACTCCTACAATGAGCAGTTCTTC
TRBD2 TRBJ2-1 few TRBV6-1 CASSPAGGRDEQFF TGTGCCAGCAGCCCAGCGGGGGGACGGGATGAGCAGTTCTTC
TRBD1 TRBJ1-1 NA TRBV29-1 CSGPRQGEGAFF TGCAGCGGCCCAAGACAGGGGGAAGGAGCTTTCTTT
NA TRBJ2-3 few TRBV6-1 CASSELWGGTDTQYF TGTGCCAGCAGTGAATTGTGGGGCGGCACAGATACGCAGTATTTT
NA TRBJ2-7 few TRBV11-2 CASSHPIGRAGYEQYF TGTGCCAGCAGTCACCCCATAGGACGGGCGGGCTACGAGCAGTACTTC
NA TRBJ2-1 NA TRBV2 CASSARGTGLNEQFF TGTGCCAGCAGTGCCCGGGGAACGGGGCTCAATGAGCAGTTCTTC
TRBD1 TRBJ1-3 many TRBV12-3/TRBV12-4 CASSPDRLSSGNTIYF TGTGCCAGCAGCCCGGACAGGCTAAGCTCTGGAAACACCATATATTTT
NA TRBJ1-2 many TRBV7-2 CASSPHRDLNYGYTF TGTGCCAGCAGCCCCCACAGGGACCTTAACTATGGCTACACCTTC
NA TRBJ1-5 NA TRBV4-3 CASSQDGPRSNQPQHF TGCGCCAGCAGCCAAGATGGTCCCCGGAGCAATCAGCCCCAGCATTTT
TRBD2 TRBJ2-1 NA TRBV29-1 CSVEGLLAGAHNEQFF TGCAGCGTTGAAGGGCTCCTAGCGGGAGCCCACAATGAGCAGTTCTTC
NA TRBJ2-1 NA TRBV4-3 CASSPLSGSLWKEQFF TGCGCCAGCAGCCCCCTTAGTGGTTCCCTTTGGAAGGAGCAGTTCTTC
TRBD2 TRBJ2-3 NA TRBV7-9 CASSSHGLAGPTDTQYF TGTGCCAGCAGCTCCCACGGACTAGCGGGCCCAACAGATACGCAGTATTTT
TRBD2 TRBJ2-1 NA TRBV12-5 CASGPGSGRVPYEQFF TGTGCTAGTGGACCCGGTAGCGGGAGGGTTCCATATGAGCAGTTCTTC
NA TRBJ2-3 NA TRBV7-7 CASSFAGSDTQYF TGTGCCAGCAGCTTTGCAGGGTCGGATACGCAGTATTTT
NA TRBJ1-3 NA TRBV3-1 CASSHSGSGNTIYF TGTGCCAGCAGCCACTCGGGTTCTGGAAACACCATATATTTT
TRBD1 TRBJ2-5 NA TRBV5-1 CASRTGTGVRETQYF TGCGCCAGCAGAACCGGGACAGGGGTACGAGAGACCCAGTACTTC
NA TRBJ1-1 NA TRBV3-1 CASSVMGTEAFF TGTGCCAGCAGCGTCATGGGCACTGAAGCTTTCTTT
NA TRBJ1-4 few TRBV5-1 CASSFTGPNEKLFF TGCGCCAGCAGCTTTACAGGACCTAATGAAAAACTGTTTTTT
TRBD2 TRBJ2-1 few TRBV6-1 CASSEVAGGQNEQFF TGTGCCAGCAGTGAAGTGGCGGGGGGGCAGAATGAGCAGTTCTTC
NA TRBJ1-2 NA TRBV6-1 CASRFDRTDGYTF TGTGCCAGCAGGTTTGACAGGACGGATGGCTACACCTTC
TRBD2 TRBJ2-3 NA TRBV12-3/TRBV12-4 CASSLRSSGSWATDTQYF TGTGCCAGCAGTTTAAGGTCTAGCGGGAGTTGGGCCACAGATACGCAGTATTTT
NA TRBJ2-7 NA TRBV13 CASSSYGGGEQYF TGTGCCAGCAGCTCCTACGGGGGAGGCGAGCAGTACTTC
TRBD1 TRBJ2-3 few TRBV28 CASSFGQEGTDTQYF TGTGCCAGCAGTTTTGGACAGGAGGGCACAGATACGCAGTATTTT
TRBD1 TRBJ2-5 NA TRBV7-3 CASSLGTASETQYF TGTGCCAGCAGCCTGGGGACAGCCTCAGAGACCCAGTACTTC
NA TRBJ1-6 few TRBV29-1 CSVAGLDSPLHF TGCAGCGTTGCAGGGTTGGATTCACCCCTCCACTTT
NA TRBJ1-4 few TRBV18 CASSPDSFEKLFF TGTGCCAGCTCACCCGACAGCTTTGAAAAACTGTTTTTT
NA TRBJ2-5 NA TRBV7-2 CASSRLELGETQYF TGTGCCAGCAGCCGACTAGAGCTCGGAGAGACCCAGTACTTC
TRBD1 TRBJ2-4 NA TRBV20-1 CSARTGSKNIQYF TGCAGTGCTAGGACAGGGTCCAAAAACATTCAGTACTTC
NA TRBJ2-5 NA TRBV2 CASSEGSYVETQYF TGTGCCAGCAGTGAAGGTTCTTATGTGGAGACCCAGTACTTC
TRBD1 TRBJ2-7 many TRBV6-2/TRBV6-3 CASSLLGDRVTYEQYF TGTGCCAGCAGCCTCCTTGGGGACAGGGTCACCTACGAGCAGTACTTC
NA TRBJ1-3 NA TRBV6-5 CASSYFFGNTIYF TGTGCCAGCAGTTACTTTTTCGGAAACACCATATATTTT
TRBD1 TRBJ2-5 NA TRBV29-1 CSVHSSTGEETQYF TGCAGCGTGCATTCTTCGACAGGGGAAGAGACCCAGTACTTC
TRBD2 TRBJ2-1 few TRBV5-1 CASSLAAGGTYNEQFF TGCGCCAGCAGCTTGGCGGCGGGGGGCACCTACAATGAGCAGTTCTTC
TRBD1 TRBJ1-1 NA TRBV5-1 CASSLEPGQGLEAFF TGCGCCAGCAGCTTGGAACCGGGACAGGGTCTTGAAGCTTTCTTT
NA TRBJ2-3 NA TRBV7-9 CASNEPEDTQYF TGTGCCAGCAACGAACCGGAGGATACGCAGTATTTT